The 19 T cell receptor beta chains in this list originate from one sample, sequenced in a study of OX40 agonist ivuxolimab in advanced cancers. Some clones are missing from TCRdb's copy, which holds only in-frame ones; the method was immunoSEQ multiplex PCR. Of about 76,000 clones listed, 85% are singletons. Sequencing used CD4+ or CD8+ T cells sorted from blood, obtained in a trial of the OX40 agonist ivuxolimab. The source is an adult with an advanced solid tumor such as melanoma, head and neck, liver or kidney cancer.

The V gene is TRBV5-8, the J gene TRBJ1-5, with D possibly TRBD1 on 5 matching bases. Germline loops: CDR1 SGHTS, CDR2 YDEGEE. The CDR3 spans 13 residues. The ends were cut back, 1 base at V and 6 bases at J, with 8 bases in the middle. DNA of the CDR3: TGTGCCAGCAGCTTGCTCGACAGTCAGCCCCAGCATTTT. Translating it yields CASSLLDSQPQHF.

The rearrangement uses TRBV2 and TRBJ1-2, with D possibly matching TRBD1 (5 bases). Germline V gene data show CDR1 as SNHLY and CDR2 as FYNNEI. The CDR3 is 14 residues long. Trimming removed 3 bases from V and 2 bases from J, with 10 bases in between. CDR3 nucleotide sequence: TGTGCCAGCAGTGATTTTGCAGGGAACTATGGCTACACCTTC. Translated, it gives CASSDFAGNYGYTF.

The chain links TRBV7-8 to TRBJ2-7; 7 nucleotides match TRBD2. The CDR3 is made up of 14 amino acids. CDR1 SGHVS and CDR2 FQNEAQ come from the germline V gene. The junction had 9 bases not matched to a gene; V was cut back by 5 bases and J by 5 bases. The CDR3 DNA follows: TGTGCCAGCAGCCTATTGGGGGGGGAGGACGAGCAGTACTTC. It specifies CASSLLGGEDEQYF.

The chain recombines TRBV29-1 with TRBJ2-3; a possible D gene is TRBD2 (5 bases). The CDR3 consists of 12 residues. In germline, CDR1 is SQVTM, CDR2 ANQGSEA. Trimming removed 7 bases at V and 4 bases at J, with 12 bases between. In nucleotides, the CDR3 is TGCAGCGATACAACTAGGTCAGATACGCAGTATTTT. As protein: CSDTTRSDTQYF.

V usage is TRBV20-1 and J usage is TRBJ2-7; 9 bases agree with TRBD2. The germline gives CDR1 DFQATT, CDR2 SNEGSKA (reference sequence). The CDR3 loop spans 11 amino acids. V lost 7 bases to trimming and J lost 2 bases; unmatched junction nucleotides: 0. DNA for the CDR3: TGCAGTGTAGCGGGGGCCTACGAGCAGTACTTC. Translating it yields CSVAGAYEQYF.

This clone was detected once. The chain is built from TRBV7-9 and TRBJ2-3, with 11 bases identical to TRBD2. J gave up 0 bases and V 3 bases, and 5 bases lay outside the gene matches. CDR1 SEHNR and CDR2 FQNEAQ come from the germline V gene (reference sequence). The CDR3 spans 17 residues. CDR3 sequence (DNA): TGTGCCAGCAGCTTTGGCACTAGCGGGGGCAGCACAGATACGCAGTATTTT. It specifies CASSFGTSGGSTDTQYF.

This clone showed up just a few times. The chain employs TRBV18 and TRBJ2-7; possibly TRBD2 for D (5 bases). Trimming left V 6 bases short and J 0 bases short, with 12 bases between. The CDR3 totals 14 residues. Germline CDR1 is KGHSH and CDR2 is LQKENI. CDR3 coding DNA: TGTGCCAGCTCCCAGGACTGGAGCTCCTACGAGCAGTACTTC. Translating gives CASSQDWSSYEQYF.

The chain has TRBV2 and TRBJ2-3, with D unclear. Germline V gene lookup returns CDR1 SNHLY and CDR2 FYNNEI. This CDR3 is 12 amino acids long. V lost 9 bases and J lost 7, with 14 bases in between. The CDR3 loop is CASMGDRNTQYF. CDR3 nucleotide sequence: TGTGCCAGTATGGGTGACCGGAATACGCAGTATTTT.

V is TRBV10-3 and J is TRBJ2-3; D unclear. The germline V gene has CDR1 ENHRY and CDR2 SYGVKD. The CDR3 is 12 amino acids. V lost 5 bases and J 2 bases, leaving 5 bases between the germline ends. As DNA, the CDR3 is TGTGCCATCAGTATAAACACAGATACGCAGTATTTT. Translating gives CAISINTDTQYF.

V gene TRBV30 combines with J gene TRBJ1-2; perhaps TRBD1 as D (6 bases). This CDR3 spans 14 amino acids. The V gene lost 6 bases and the J gene lost 2 bases, with 16 bases spanning the gap. Germline V CDR1 and CDR2: GTSNPN, SVGIG (reference sequence). The CDR3 is CACRGTGLNYGYTF. CDR3 coding DNA: TGTGCCTGCCGGGGCACAGGGCTAAACTATGGCTACACCTTC. The complete variable domain, with remaining parts taken from reference TRBV30 and TRBJ1-2, reads SQTIHQWPATLVQPVGSPLSLECTVEGTSNPNLYWYRQAAGRGLQLLFYSVGIGQISSEVPQNLSASRPQDRQFILSSKKLLLSDSGFYLCACRGTGLNYGYTFGSGTRLTVV.

This rearrangement joins TRBV10-3 to TRBJ1-3; D not certain. Deletions cut 0 bases from V and 0 bases from J, with 6 bases between. Germline V gene sequence: CDR1 ENHRY, CDR2 SYGVKD. This CDR3 is 15 amino acids long. DNA for the CDR3: TGTGCCATCAGTGAGTCCGCCCTCTCTGGAAACACCATATATTTT. Amino acids: CAISESALSGNTIYF.

The V gene is TRBV30, the J gene TRBJ1-2; TRBD1 matches at 8 bases. This CDR3 comprises 13 residues. The germline CDR1 and CDR2 sequences are GTSNPN and SVGIG (reference sequence). J was trimmed by 8 bases and V by 1 base; bases with no gene match: 6. DNA of the CDR3: TGTGCCTGGAGTGGACAGGGGCTAAAGGGCTACACCTTC. Translating it yields CAWSGQGLKGYTF.

The chain combines TRBV6-5 with TRBJ1-2; a possible D gene is TRBD1 (6 bases). Germline CDR1 is MNHEY and CDR2 is SVGAGI. The CDR3 contains 14 residues. The germline V and J ends were trimmed by 6 bases and 6 bases, with 17 bases remaining between them. The CDR3 loop is CASSSPQGRDGYTF. The CDR3 DNA reads TGTGCCAGCAGCTCCCCACAGGGCCGGGATGGCTACACCTTC.

In regard to this clone: The junction differs from germline at one of its ends, possibly a read error. The chain combines TRBV7-7 with TRBJ2-5; 9 positions match TRBD1. The CDR3 is 16 residues long. Germline values: CDR1 SSHAT, CDR2 FNYEAQ (reference sequence). CDR3 residues: CASSLEGTGRGETQYF. The CDR3 DNA is TGTGCTAGCAGCTTAGAGGGGACAGGGAGGGGAGAGACCCAGTACTTC.

The J gene is TRBJ2-3, the V gene TRBV10-3; D possibly corresponds to TRBD1 (5 bases). Germline V gene sequence: CDR1 ENHRY, CDR2 SYGVKD. V shed 0 bases and J shed 6 bases, with 13 bases lying between them. The CDR3 totals 15 residues. CDR3 nucleotide sequence: TGTGCCATCAGTGAGTCCCGGACACCCAGCGATACGCAGTATTTT. This sequence encodes CAISESRTPSDTQYF.

This sequence joins TRBV27 and TRBJ1-2, with D possibly matching TRBD1 (6 bases). The CDR3 spans 18 residues. The germline CDR1 and CDR2 sequences are MNHEY and SMNVEV (reference sequence). V was shortened by 8 bases and J by 0 bases, with 25 bases between the two germline ends. The CDR3 here is CASGPGHEGFLTNYGYTF. CDR3 in DNA: TGTGCCAGCGGGCCGGGACATGAAGGGTTTTTGACTAACTATGGCTACACCTTC.

This chain uses TRBV10-3 with TRBJ2-1, with 9 nucleotides matching TRBD2. V dropped 4 bases and J dropped 5; count of bases not matched to a gene: 18. CDR3 length: 19 amino acids. Germline assignment: CDR1 ENHRY and CDR2 SYGVKD. This CDR3 is CAISGQPARGAGGDNEQFF. The CDR3 bases are TGTGCCATCAGTGGCCAACCCGCACGTGGGGCGGGGGGGGACAATGAGCAGTTCTTC.

V gene TRBV11-2 combines with J gene TRBJ2-1, with a possible D match to TRBD1 (5 bases). This CDR3 is built from 14 residues. Germline V gene sequence: CDR1 SGHAT, CDR2 FQNNGV. Trimming pared 3 bases from V and 7 bases from J, leaving 13 bases between. DNA for the CDR3: TGTGCCAGCAGCTTGGCAGGGCCTCAGAATGAGCAGTTCTTC. Translation gives CASSLAGPQNEQFF. Full variable domain (remainder filled in from reference TRBV11-2 and TRBJ2-1): EAGVAQSPRYKIIEKRQSVAFWCNPISGHATLYWYQQILGQGPKLLIQFQNNGVVDDSQLPKDRFSAERLKGVDSTLKIQPAKLEDSAVYLCASSLAGPQNEQFFGPGTRLTVL.

The rearrangement uses TRBV5-1 and TRBJ1-2; no definite D call. Germline lookup yields CDR1 SGHRS and CDR2 YFSETQ. The CDR3 is 12 residues long. The CDR3, as DNA: TGCGCTTCTGGGGTCGAGGGCTATGGCTACACCTTC. Translating gives CASGVEGYGYTF.